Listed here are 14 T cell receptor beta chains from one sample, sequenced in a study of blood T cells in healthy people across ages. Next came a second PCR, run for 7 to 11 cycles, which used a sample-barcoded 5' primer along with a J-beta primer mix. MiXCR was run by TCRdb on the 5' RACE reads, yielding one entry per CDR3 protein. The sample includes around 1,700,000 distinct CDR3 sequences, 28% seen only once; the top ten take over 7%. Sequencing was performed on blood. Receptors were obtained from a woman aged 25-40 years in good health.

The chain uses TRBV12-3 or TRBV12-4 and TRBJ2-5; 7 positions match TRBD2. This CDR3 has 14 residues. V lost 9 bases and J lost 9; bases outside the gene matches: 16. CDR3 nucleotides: TGTGCCAGTACCTTTTCAGGGAGCCGGGAGGCCCAGTACTTC. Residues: CASTFSGSREAQYF.

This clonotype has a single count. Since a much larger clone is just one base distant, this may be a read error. CDR3 residues: CASTIRGEQFF. The CDR3 bases are TGCGCCAGCACCATAAGGGGGGAGCAGTTCTTC. The chain has TRBV5-1 and TRBJ2-7, with D maybe TRBD1 (6 bases). Matching the DNA end better, TRBJ2-1 makes the J call doubtful. The CDR3 runs to 11 residues. Germline CDR1 and CDR2: SGHRS and YFSETQ.

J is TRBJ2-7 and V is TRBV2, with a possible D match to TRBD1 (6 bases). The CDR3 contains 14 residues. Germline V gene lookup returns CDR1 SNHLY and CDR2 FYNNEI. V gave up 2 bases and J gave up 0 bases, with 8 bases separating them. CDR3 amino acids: CASSERGISYEQYF. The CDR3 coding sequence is TGTGCCAGCAGTGAAAGGGGGATCTCCTACGAGCAGTACTTC.

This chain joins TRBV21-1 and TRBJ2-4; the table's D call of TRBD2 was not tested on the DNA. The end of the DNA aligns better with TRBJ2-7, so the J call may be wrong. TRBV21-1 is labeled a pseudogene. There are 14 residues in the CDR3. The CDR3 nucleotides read TGTGCCAGCAGCAAAGTGCGGGGGGACTACGAGCAGTACTTC. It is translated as CASSKVRGDYEQYF.

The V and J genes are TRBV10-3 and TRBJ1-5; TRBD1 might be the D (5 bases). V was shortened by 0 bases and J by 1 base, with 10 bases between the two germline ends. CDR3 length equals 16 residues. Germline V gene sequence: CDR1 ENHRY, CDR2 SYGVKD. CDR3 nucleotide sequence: TGTGCCATCAGTGAGTCGCATCAGGGAAGCAATCAGCCCCAGCATTTT. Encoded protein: CAISESHQGSNQPQHF.

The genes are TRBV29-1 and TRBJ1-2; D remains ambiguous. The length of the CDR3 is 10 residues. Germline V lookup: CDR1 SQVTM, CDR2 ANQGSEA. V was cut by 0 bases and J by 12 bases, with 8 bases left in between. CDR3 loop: CSVEERANTF. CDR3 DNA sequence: TGCAGCGTTGAAGAAAGGGCGAACACCTTC.

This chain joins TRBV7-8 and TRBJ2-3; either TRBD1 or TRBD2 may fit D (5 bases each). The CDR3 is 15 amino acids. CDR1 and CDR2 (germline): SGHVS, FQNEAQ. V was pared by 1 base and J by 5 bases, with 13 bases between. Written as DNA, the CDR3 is TGTGCCAGCAGCTTAGTTGAGGGGTCGGGAGATACGCAGTATTTT. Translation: CASSLVEGSGDTQYF.

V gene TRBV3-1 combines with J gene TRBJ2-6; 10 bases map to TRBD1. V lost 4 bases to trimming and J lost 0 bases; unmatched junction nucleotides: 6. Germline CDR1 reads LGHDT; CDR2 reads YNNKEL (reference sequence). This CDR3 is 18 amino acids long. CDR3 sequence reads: CASSRSGTGASGANVLTF. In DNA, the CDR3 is TGTGCCAGCAGCCGATCCGGGACAGGGGCCTCTGGGGCCAACGTCCTGACTTTC.

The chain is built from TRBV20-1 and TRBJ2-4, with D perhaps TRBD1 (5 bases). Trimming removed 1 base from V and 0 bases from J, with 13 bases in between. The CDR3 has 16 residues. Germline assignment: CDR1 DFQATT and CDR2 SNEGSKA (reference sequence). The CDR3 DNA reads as TGCAGTGCTAGAGGACAGAAAGAGCTAGCCAAAAACATTCAGTACTTC. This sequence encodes CSARGQKELAKNIQYF.

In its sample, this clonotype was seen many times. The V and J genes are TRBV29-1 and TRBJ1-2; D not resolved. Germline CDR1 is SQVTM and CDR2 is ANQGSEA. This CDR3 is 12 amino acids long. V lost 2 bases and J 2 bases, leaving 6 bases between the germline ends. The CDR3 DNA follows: TGCAGCGTTGAACGGGCGAACTATGGCTACACCTTC. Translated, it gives CSVERANYGYTF.

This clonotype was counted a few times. CDR3 DNA sequence: TGCAGCGTTGAGACTTTACTAGCAACAGATACGCAGTATTTT. This gives the protein CSVETLLATDTQYF. This rearrangement joins TRBV29-1 to TRBJ2-3; perhaps TRBD2 as D (6 bases). This CDR3 has 14 amino acids. CDR1 SQVTM and CDR2 ANQGSEA come from the germline V gene. V shed 3 bases and J shed 3 bases, with 13 bases lying between them.

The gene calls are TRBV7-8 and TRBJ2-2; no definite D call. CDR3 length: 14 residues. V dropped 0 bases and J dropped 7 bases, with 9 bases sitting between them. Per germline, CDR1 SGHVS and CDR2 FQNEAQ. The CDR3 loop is CASSLAAWGGELFF. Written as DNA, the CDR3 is TGTGCCAGCAGCTTAGCAGCGTGGGGCGGGGAGCTGTTTTTT. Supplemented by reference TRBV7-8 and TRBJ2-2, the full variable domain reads GAGVSQSPRYKVAKRGQDVALRCDPISGHVSLFWYQQALGQGPEFLTYFQNEAQLDKSGLPSDRFFAERPEGSVSTLKIQRTQQEDSAVYLCASSLAAWGGELFFGEGSRLTVL.

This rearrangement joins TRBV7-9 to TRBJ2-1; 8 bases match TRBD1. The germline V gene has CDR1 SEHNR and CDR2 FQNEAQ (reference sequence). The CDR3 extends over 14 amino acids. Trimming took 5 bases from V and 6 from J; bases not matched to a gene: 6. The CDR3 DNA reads TGTGCCAGCAGCCGCCGGGACAGGATCAATGAGCAGTTCTTC. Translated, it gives CASSRRDRINEQFF. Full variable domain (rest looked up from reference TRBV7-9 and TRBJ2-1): DTGVSQNPRHKITKRGQNVTFRCDPISEHNRLYWYRQTLGQGPEFLTYFQNEAQLEKSRLLSDRFSAERPKGSFSTLEIQRTEQGDSAMYLCASSRRDRINEQFFGPGTRLTVL.

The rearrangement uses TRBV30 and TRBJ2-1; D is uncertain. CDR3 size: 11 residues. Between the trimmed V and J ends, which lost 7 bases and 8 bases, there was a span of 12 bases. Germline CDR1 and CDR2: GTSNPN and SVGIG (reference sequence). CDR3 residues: CASKGSYEQFF. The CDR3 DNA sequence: TGTGCCTCTAAGGGTAGCTATGAGCAGTTCTTC.